This is a list of T cell receptor beta chains from one sample in a study of blood T cells in healthy people across ages. TCRdb reanalysed the 5' RACE reads using MiXCR and keeps one entry per CDR3 protein. The table records hundreds of thousands of distinct CDR3 sequences, roughly 44% of them present only once. Sample: blood. The receptor source for this set is a man between 60 and 75 years old in good health. Each CDR3 is given without its conserved first and last residue.

v_gene: TRBV27
CDR3aa: ASSSGQLNTGELF

v_gene: TRBV11-3
CDR3aa: ASNRGQETQY

v_gene: TRBV30
CDR3aa: AWRAGTGGTGEQY

v_gene: TRBV5-5
CDR3aa: ASSLRRLSQETQY

v_gene: TRBV12-3/TRBV12-4
CDR3aa: ASSATSRNEQF

v_gene: TRBV6-2/TRBV6-3
CDR3aa: ASRGTTDTQY

v_gene: TRBV5-1
CDR3aa: ASSAQGQGGGYT

v_gene: TRBV3-1
CDR3aa: ASSQDASGGGYLDTQY

v_gene: TRBV20-1
CDR3aa: SAREGSSNQPQH

v_gene: TRBV4-2
CDR3aa: ASNLGSSSYNEQF

v_gene: TRBV2
CDR3aa: ASRGQGLVETQY

v_gene: TRBV6-2/TRBV6-3
CDR3aa: ASSYPPSSGGAGEQF

v_gene: TRBV20-1
CDR3aa: SARDMGFLEQF

v_gene: TRBV15
CDR3aa: ATSRPVVGGSYEQY

v_gene: TRBV28
CDR3aa: ASDHRGGGSVGELF

v_gene: TRBV27
CDR3aa: ASSSAAGGTNEQF

v_gene: TRBV7-2
CDR3aa: ASSLPSGRSYEQY

v_gene: TRBV28
CDR3aa: ASSLRVTEQY

v_gene: TRBV28
CDR3aa: ASSPPSSGGRVKNIQY

v_gene: TRBV5-1
CDR3aa: ASSLGVGQGFGEQF

v_gene: TRBV20-1
CDR3aa: SANPATSGGQETQY

v_gene: TRBV20-1
CDR3aa: SALKTGAGETQY

v_gene: TRBV7-3
CDR3aa: ASRRPGVIQLYEQY

v_gene: TRBV7-2
CDR3aa: ASSLDAGANVLT

v_gene: TRBV20-1
CDR3aa: SARAGLGIPYTQY

v_gene: TRBV18
CDR3aa: ASSPPGQGGYT

v_gene: TRBV12-3/TRBV12-4
CDR3aa: ASSFVGRQETQY

v_gene: TRBV21-1
CDR3aa: ASSKEPSLMQY

v_gene: TRBV12-3/TRBV12-4
CDR3aa: ASRPLGNTGELF

v_gene: TRBV6-2/TRBV6-3
CDR3aa: ARSYRRGAGNEQY

v_gene: TRBV28
CDR3aa: ASRPPGDLYNSPLH

v_gene: TRBV6-2/TRBV6-3
CDR3aa: ASSYSTPSTQY

v_gene: TRBV4-3
CDR3aa: ASSQDPPLGQETQY

v_gene: TRBV7-2
CDR3aa: ASSSLAGVDEQF

v_gene: TRBV10-3
CDR3aa: AISRTGTTYEQF

v_gene: TRBV4-3
CDR3aa: ASSYSDRVTGELF

v_gene: TRBV2
CDR3aa: ATEDRADSPLH

v_gene: TRBV3-1
CDR3aa: ASSQGRIGTYEQY

v_gene: TRBV6-2/TRBV6-3
CDR3aa: ASSYDPRQGTTTGANVPT

v_gene: TRBV20-1
CDR3aa: SARRDRYKQY

v_gene: TRBV3-1
CDR3aa: ASSQGPSQETQY

v_gene: TRBV7-3
CDR3aa: ASSLKAGRTSGFNEQF

v_gene: TRBV5-1
CDR3aa: ASSVTGRKVNTEAF

v_gene: TRBV11-2
CDR3aa: ASRPVRGPGDTQY

v_gene: TRBV2
CDR3aa: ASSGPGHLSTDTQY

v_gene: TRBV7-2
CDR3aa: ASSRVGQAYEQY

v_gene: TRBV29-1
CDR3aa: SGQGTDLAGYT

v_gene: TRBV7-9
CDR3aa: ASSLEGLGNYGYT

v_gene: TRBV30
CDR3aa: AWSIQGRLADTQY

v_gene: TRBV2
CDR3aa: ASRRDSSYNEQF

v_gene: TRBV28
CDR3aa: ASRRGAKAKNIQY